This entry describes one T cell receptor (beta chain). Its antigen is unknown. The sample comes from a study of T cell responses to AZD1222 COVID-19 vaccine. About the study: Second doses that came at about 4 or about 12 weeks were put together. Whole-study findings and limits: Most donors were white British, females outnumbered males, and clonal diversity was possibly underestimated. Baseline seropositivity characterized only 5 to 7 AZD1222 recipients.

Assay: immunoSEQ multiplex PCR; the TCRdb copy retains only in-frame clones and omits some. Here the sample spans 150,000 to 200,000 clones, around 89% being singletons. The source was peripheral blood, collected on day 0 of AZD1222 vaccination. The TCR sequence derives from an adult in good health.

The CDR3 nucleotides read TGTGCCAGCAGCCTACAGGGGGCAGTGGAGACCCAGTACTTC. Translated: CASSLQGAVETQYF. The chain uses TRBV5-4 and TRBJ2-5, with 9 bases aligning to TRBD1. The V and J ends lost 4 bases and 5 bases, in that order; junction bases with no gene match: 6. Germline V gene sequence: CDR1 SGHNT, CDR2 YYREEE (reference sequence). This CDR3 is 14 amino acids long.